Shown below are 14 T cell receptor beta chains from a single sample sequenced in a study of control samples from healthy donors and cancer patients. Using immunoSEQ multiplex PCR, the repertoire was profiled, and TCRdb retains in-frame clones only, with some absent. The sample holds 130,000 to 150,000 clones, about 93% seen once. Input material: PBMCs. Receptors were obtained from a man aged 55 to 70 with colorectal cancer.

CDR3 sequence: CASSAGQGWETQYF. CDR3 nucleotides: TGTGCCAGCAGCGCCGGACAGGGGTGGGAGACCCAGTACTTC. V and J are TRBV7-2 and TRBJ2-5; TRBD1 matches 9 bases. The CDR3 is 14 amino acids. Trimming removed 5 bases from V and 5 bases from J; junction bases left unmatched: 6. CDR1 is SGHTA and CDR2 is FQGNSA in the germline V gene.

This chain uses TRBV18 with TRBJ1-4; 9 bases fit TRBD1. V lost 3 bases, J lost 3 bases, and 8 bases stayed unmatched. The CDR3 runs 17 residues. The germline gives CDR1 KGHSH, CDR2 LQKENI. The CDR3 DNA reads TGTGCCAGCTCACCTCCGGGACAGGGTTCGCCTAATGAAAAACTGTTTTTT. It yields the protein CASSPPGQGSPNEKLFF.

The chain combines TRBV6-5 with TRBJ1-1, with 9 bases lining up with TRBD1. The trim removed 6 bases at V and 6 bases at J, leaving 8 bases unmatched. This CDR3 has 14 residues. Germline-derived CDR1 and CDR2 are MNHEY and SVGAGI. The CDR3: CASRKQGAMAEAFF. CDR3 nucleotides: TGTGCCAGCAGGAAACAGGGGGCGATGGCTGAAGCTTTCTTT.

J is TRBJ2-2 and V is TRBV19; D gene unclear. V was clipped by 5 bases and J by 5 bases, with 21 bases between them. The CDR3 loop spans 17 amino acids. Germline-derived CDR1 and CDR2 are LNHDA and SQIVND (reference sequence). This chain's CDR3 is CASSPIFQRQGTGELFF. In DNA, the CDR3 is TGTGCCAGTAGTCCCATTTTTCAACGCCAAGGGACCGGGGAGCTGTTTTTT.

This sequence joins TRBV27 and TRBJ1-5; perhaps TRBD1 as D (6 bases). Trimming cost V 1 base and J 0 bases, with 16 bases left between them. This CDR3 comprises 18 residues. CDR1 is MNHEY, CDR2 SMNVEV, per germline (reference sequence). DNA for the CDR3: TGTGCCAGCAGTTTATATTTCCGGGGGCCCTATAGCAATCAGCCCCAGCATTTT. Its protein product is CASSLYFRGPYSNQPQHF.

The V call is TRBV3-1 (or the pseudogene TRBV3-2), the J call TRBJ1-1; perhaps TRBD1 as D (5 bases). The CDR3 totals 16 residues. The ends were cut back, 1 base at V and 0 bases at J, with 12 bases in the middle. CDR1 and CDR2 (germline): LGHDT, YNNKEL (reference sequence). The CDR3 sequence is CASSQVTLGVNTEAFF. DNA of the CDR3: TGTGCCAGCAGCCAAGTGACGTTGGGGGTGAACACTGAAGCTTTCTTT.

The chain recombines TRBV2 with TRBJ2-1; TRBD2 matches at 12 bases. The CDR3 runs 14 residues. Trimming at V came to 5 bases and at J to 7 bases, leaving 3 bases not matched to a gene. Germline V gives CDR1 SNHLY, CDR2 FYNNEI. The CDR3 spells CASSLGLAGNEQFF. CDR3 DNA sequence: TGTGCCAGCAGTTTGGGACTAGCGGGTAATGAGCAGTTCTTC.

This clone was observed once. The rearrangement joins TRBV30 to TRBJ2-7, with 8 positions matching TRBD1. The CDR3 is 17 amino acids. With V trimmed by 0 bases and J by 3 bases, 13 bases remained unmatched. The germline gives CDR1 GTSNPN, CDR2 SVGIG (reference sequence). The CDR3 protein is CAWSVPRDRSPHYEQYF. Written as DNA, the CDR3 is TGTGCCTGGAGTGTCCCTCGGGACAGGTCGCCTCACTACGAGCAGTACTTC.

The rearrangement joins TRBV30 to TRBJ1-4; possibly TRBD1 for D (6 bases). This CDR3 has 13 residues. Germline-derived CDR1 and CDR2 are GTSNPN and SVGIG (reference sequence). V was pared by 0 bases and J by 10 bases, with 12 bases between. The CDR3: CAWSVQGRGKLFF. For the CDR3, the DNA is TGTGCCTGGAGTGTACAGGGCAGAGGAAAACTGTTTTTT.

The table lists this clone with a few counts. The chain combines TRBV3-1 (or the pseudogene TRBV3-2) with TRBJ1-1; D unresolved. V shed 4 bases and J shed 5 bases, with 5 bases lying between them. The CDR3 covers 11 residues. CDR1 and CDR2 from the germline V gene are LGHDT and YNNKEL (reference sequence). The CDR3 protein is CASSLRTEAFF. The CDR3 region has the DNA TGTGCCAGCAGCCTACGGACTGAAGCTTTCTTT.

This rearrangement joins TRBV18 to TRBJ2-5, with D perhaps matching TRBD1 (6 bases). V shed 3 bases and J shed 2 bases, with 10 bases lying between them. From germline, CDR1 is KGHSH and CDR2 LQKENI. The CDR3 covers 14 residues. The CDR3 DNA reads TGTGCCAGCTCACCGGGGACACCGCAAGAGACCCAGTACTTC. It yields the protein CASSPGTPQETQYF. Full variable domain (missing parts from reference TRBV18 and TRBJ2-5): NAGVMQNPRHLVRRRGQEARLRCSPMKGHSHVYWYRQLPEEGLKFMVYLQKENIIDESGMPKERFSAEFPKEGPSILRIQQVVRGDSAAYFCASSPGTPQETQYFGPGTRLLVL.

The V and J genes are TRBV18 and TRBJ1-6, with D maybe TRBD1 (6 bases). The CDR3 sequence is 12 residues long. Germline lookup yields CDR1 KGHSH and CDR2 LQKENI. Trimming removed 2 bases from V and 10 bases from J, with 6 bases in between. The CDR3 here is CASSPGGSPLHF. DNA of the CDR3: TGTGCCAGCTCACCAGGGGGCTCACCCCTCCACTTT.

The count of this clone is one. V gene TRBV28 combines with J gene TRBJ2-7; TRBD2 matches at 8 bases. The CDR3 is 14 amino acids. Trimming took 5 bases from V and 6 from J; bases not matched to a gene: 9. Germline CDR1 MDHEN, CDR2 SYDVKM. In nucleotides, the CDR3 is TGTGCCAGCAGTCCGGGACGGGAGGGCTCCGAGCAGTACTTC. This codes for CASSPGREGSEQYF.

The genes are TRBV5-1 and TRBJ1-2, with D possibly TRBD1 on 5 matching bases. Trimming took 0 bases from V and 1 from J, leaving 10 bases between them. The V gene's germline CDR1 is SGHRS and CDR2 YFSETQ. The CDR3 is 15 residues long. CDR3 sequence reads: CASSLEGTVNYGYTF. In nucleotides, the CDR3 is TGCGCCAGCAGCTTGGAAGGGACGGTTAACTATGGCTACACCTTC. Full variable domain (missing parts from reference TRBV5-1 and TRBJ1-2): KAGVTQTPRYLIKTRGQQVTLSCSPISGHRSVSWYQQTPGQGLQFLFEYFSETQRNKGNFPGRFSGRQFSNSRSEMNVSTLELGDSALYLCASSLEGTVNYGYTFGSGTRLTVV.